Listed here are 7 T cell receptor beta chains from one sample, sequenced in a study of blood T cell repertoires in COVID-19. The data were produced by immunoSEQ multiplex PCR, yet TCRdb's version contains in-frame clones alone and is incomplete. In the table there are 200,000 to 250,000 clones, roughly nine tenths of which are singletons. The source material was PBMCs or T cells enriched from blood (not recorded which). All receptors derive from a man aged 30-40 years who had recovered from COVID-19.

The V gene is TRBV6-2 or TRBV6-3, the J gene TRBJ2-1; TRBD1 matches at 8 bases. The germline V gene encodes CDR1 MNHEY and CDR2 SVGEGT. This CDR3 region has 14 residues. V gave up 4 bases and J gave up 14 bases; unmatched junction bases: 13. The CDR3, as DNA: TGTGCCAGCAGTTCGGGCAGGGGGCTTAGTGAAGAGTTCTTC. Its protein is CASSSGRGLSEEFF.

Concerning this clone: At one end, the junction sequence differs from germline, possibly due to a read error. The chain couples TRBV6-1 to TRBJ1-2; 7 bases are a match to TRBD1. CDR3 size: 15 residues. Germline V gene sequence: CDR1 MNHNS, CDR2 SASEGT. The CDR3 loop is CASREETGSGYGYTF. The DNA of the CDR3 is TGTGCCAGCAGGGAAGAGACAGGGTCAGGCTATGGCTACACCTTC.

The rearrangement joins TRBV29-1 to TRBJ2-7; TRBD1 is a possible D gene (6 bases). V gave up 7 bases and J gave up 3 bases, with 16 bases separating them. CDR1 SQVTM and CDR2 ANQGSEA come from the germline V gene. CDR3 length: 13 residues. CDR3 in DNA: TGCAGCGCTACAACAGGGCTGGACTACGAGCAGTACTTC. Its protein is CSATTGLDYEQYF.

This chain joins TRBV7-2 and TRBJ1-6; no clear D gene. V was pared by 6 bases and J by 8 bases, with 11 bases between. CDR1 SGHTA and CDR2 FQGNSA come from the germline V gene. This CDR3 is built from 13 residues. CDR3 nucleotides: TGTGCCAGCAGTCATTATCCAGATTCACCCCTCCACTTT. Translation: CASSHYPDSPLHF.

The V and J genes are TRBV29-1 and TRBJ2-7; TRBD1 matches 7 bases. CDR1 and CDR2 from the germline V gene are SQVTM and ANQGSEA. With 3 bases clipped from V and 2 bases from J, the junction kept 4 bases outside the gene matches. CDR3 size: 13 residues. This CDR3 is CSVDGQDPYEQYF. The CDR3, as DNA: TGCAGCGTTGACGGACAGGACCCCTACGAGCAGTACTTC.

This chain uses TRBV13 with TRBJ1-6; D remains unclear. Trimming stripped 8 bases from V and 7 bases from J, with 18 bases between. Germline CDR1 is PRHDT and CDR2 is FYEKMQ (reference sequence). CDR3 length equals 15 residues. CDR3: CASQARITTNSPLHF. The DNA for the CDR3 is TGTGCCAGCCAGGCCCGAATTACAACCAATTCACCCCTCCACTTT.

This rearrangement joins TRBV28 to TRBJ2-3; 13 bases are a match to TRBD2. Germline V gene sequence: CDR1 MDHEN, CDR2 SYDVKM. The CDR3 extends over 18 amino acids. The V segment lost 3 bases and the J segment 6 bases; nucleotides outside the gene matches: 12. CDR3 region: CASSFQEPGLAGPDTQYF. CDR3 in DNA: TGTGCCAGCAGTTTCCAAGAACCGGGACTAGCGGGACCGGATACGCAGTATTTT.